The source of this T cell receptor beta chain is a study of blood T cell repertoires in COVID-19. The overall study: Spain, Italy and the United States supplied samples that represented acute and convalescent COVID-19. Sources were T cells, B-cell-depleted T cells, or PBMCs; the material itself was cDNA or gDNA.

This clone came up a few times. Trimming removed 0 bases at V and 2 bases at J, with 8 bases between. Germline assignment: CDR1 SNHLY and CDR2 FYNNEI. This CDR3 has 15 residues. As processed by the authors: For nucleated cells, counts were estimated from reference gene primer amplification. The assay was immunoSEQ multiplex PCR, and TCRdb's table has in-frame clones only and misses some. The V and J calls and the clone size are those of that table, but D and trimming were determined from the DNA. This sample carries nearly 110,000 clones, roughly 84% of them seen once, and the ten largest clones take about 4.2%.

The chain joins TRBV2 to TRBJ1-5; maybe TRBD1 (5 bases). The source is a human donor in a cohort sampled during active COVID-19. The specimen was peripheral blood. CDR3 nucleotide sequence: TGTGCCAGCAGTGAAGCGCCAGGGCGCAATCAGCCCCAGCATTTT. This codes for CASSEAPGRNQPQHF.